One sample yielded the 27 T cell receptor beta chains listed below, sequenced in a study of blood T cell repertoires in COVID-19. TCRdb keeps only in-frame clones here, not all; method: immunoSEQ multiplex PCR. The sample holds some 200,000 clones; roughly 84% are singletons and the top ten take roughly 19%. The sample was peripheral blood. Source of these receptors: a man aged 45 to 65 with COVID-19, enrolled during active disease.

This chain joins TRBV6-5 and TRBJ1-4; tentative D call: TRBD1 (5 bases). This CDR3 comprises 15 residues. V gave up 0 bases and J gave up 8 bases, with 13 bases separating them. Germline assignment: CDR1 MNHEY and CDR2 SVGAGI. Written as DNA, the CDR3 is TGTGCCAGCAGTTACTCGCCCCGCGGGGGAGAAAAACTGTTTTTT. Protein: CASSYSPRGGEKLFF.

The CDR3 DNA sequence: TGTGCCAGCAGTTTGGGGCGGAACACCATATATTTT. Protein product: CASSLGRNTIYF. J is TRBJ1-3 and V is TRBV12-3 or TRBV12-4; D is perhaps TRBD1 (5 bases). There are 12 residues in the CDR3. Trimming pared 3 bases from V and 7 bases from J, leaving 7 bases between.

The rearrangement uses TRBV6-6 and TRBJ1-6; no reliable D call. Trimming took 5 bases from V and 7 from J, leaving 9 bases between them. Germline CDR1 is MNHNY and CDR2 is SVGAGI (reference sequence). The CDR3 has 13 amino acids. Here the CDR3 reads CASSTKQNSPLHF. In nucleotides, the CDR3 is TGTGCCAGCAGTACCAAACAGAATTCACCCCTCCACTTT.

The chain is built from TRBV7-3 and TRBJ2-1; 15 nucleotides line up with TRBD2. CDR1 and CDR2 from the germline V gene are SGHTA and FQGTGA. Trimming took 5 bases from V and 6 from J; bases not matched to a gene: 8. CDR3 length: 17 residues. DNA of the CDR3: TGTGCCAGCAGCCTGGGACTAGCGGGAGGACGGGGCAATGAGCAGTTCTTC. Translating it yields CASSLGLAGGRGNEQFF.

This chain joins TRBV7-2 and TRBJ1-1, with 7 bases lining up with TRBD1. Trimming cost V 4 bases and J 3 bases; bases outside gene matches: 8. The CDR3 is 15 amino acids. Germline V gene sequence: CDR1 SGHTA, CDR2 FQGNSA. CDR3 protein: CASSYAGTEDTEAFF. For the CDR3, the DNA is TGTGCCAGCAGCTACGCCGGGACAGAAGACACTGAAGCTTTCTTT. The whole variable domain, remainder taken from reference TRBV7-2 and TRBJ1-1, is GAGVSQSPSNKVTEKGKDVELRCDPISGHTALYWYRQSLGQGLEFLIYFQGNSAPDKSGLPSDRFSAERTGGSVSTLTIQRTQQEDSAVYLCASSYAGTEDTEAFFGQGTRLTVV.

The rearrangement uses TRBV7-3 and TRBJ2-6; 7 bases agree with TRBD1. Germline V lookup: CDR1 SGHTA, CDR2 FQGTGA. The CDR3 has 17 amino acids. The V and J ends lost 0 bases and 8 bases, in that order; junction bases with no gene match: 10. The CDR3: CASSLTSQGVMSNVLTF. The CDR3 bases are TGTGCCAGCAGCTTAACGAGCCAGGGGGTCATGTCCAACGTCCTGACTTTC.

This clone was seen more than once but under ten times. The chain combines TRBV5-4 with TRBJ2-1; the match to TRBD2 covers 7 bases. The V gene end was trimmed by 3 bases and the J gene end by 2 bases; junction bases not matched to a gene: 5. The CDR3 extends over 15 amino acids. CDR1 SGHNT and CDR2 YYREEE come from the germline V gene (reference sequence). The DNA of the CDR3 is TGTGCCAGCAGCTGGGGGGGGGAGGCCTACAATGAGCAGTTCTTC. It yields the protein CASSWGGEAYNEQFF.

The rearrangement joins TRBV5-1 to TRBJ2-2, with TRBD2 identical over 16 bases. The CDR3 is 18 amino acids. Germline V gene lookup returns CDR1 SGHRS and CDR2 YFSETQ. V trimming: 3 bases; J trimming: 2 bases; junction bases outside the gene matches: 4. CDR3 residues: CASSSGLAGGRNTGELFF. The CDR3 DNA reads TGCGCCAGCAGCTCGGGACTAGCGGGAGGGAGAAACACCGGGGAGCTGTTTTTT.

The V and J genes are TRBV5-1 and TRBJ1-1, with 8 bases that match TRBD1. The CDR3 length is 15 residues. The ends lost 3 bases at V and 0 bases at J; junction bases unmatched: 4. In germline, CDR1 is SGHRS, CDR2 YFSETQ. In DNA form, the CDR3 reads TGCGCCAGCAGCTCGGGACAGGCAATGAACACTGAAGCTTTCTTT. It yields the protein CASSSGQAMNTEAFF.

The rearrangement links TRBV29-1 to TRBJ2-7; 9 bases are a match to TRBD1. J was trimmed by 3 bases and V by 4 bases; bases with no gene match: 4. There are 13 residues in the CDR3. Germline loops: CDR1 SQVTM, CDR2 ANQGSEA. CDR3 nucleotides: TGCAGCGTTGCCCAGGACAGGGGCTACGAGCAGTACTTC. Amino acid sequence: CSVAQDRGYEQYF.

CDR3 in DNA: TGTGCCAGCAGTTCAGGGCTACTAAACACCATATATTTT. It is translated as CASSSGLLNTIYF. The chain carries TRBV28 and TRBJ1-3, with D perhaps TRBD1 (5 bases). Trimming cost V 4 bases and J 6 bases, with 10 bases left between them. CDR3 size: 13 residues. In germline, CDR1 is MDHEN, CDR2 SYDVKM.

J is TRBJ2-1 and V is TRBV20-1; 7 bases line up with TRBD2. This CDR3 has 11 residues. Trimming at V came to 4 bases and at J to 10 bases, leaving 4 bases not matched to a gene. Germline lookup yields CDR1 DFQATT and CDR2 SNEGSKA (reference sequence). The CDR3 sequence: CSATRGREQFF. CDR3 nucleotides: TGCAGTGCTACACGCGGGAGAGAGCAGTTCTTC.

The J gene is TRBJ2-7, the V gene TRBV6-5, with D unclear. The germline V gene has CDR1 MNHEY and CDR2 SVGAGI. V dropped 6 bases and J dropped 2 bases, with 8 bases sitting between them. The CDR3 has 12 residues. The DNA of the CDR3 is TGTGCCAGCAGCTCCGGAGCCTACGAGCAGTACTTC. Amino acid sequence: CASSSGAYEQYF.

The chain employs TRBV11-2 and TRBJ2-3, with no clear D. From germline, CDR1 is SGHAT and CDR2 FQNNGV. The CDR3 is 12 residues long. The V gene lost 6 bases and the J gene lost 4 bases, with 8 bases spanning the gap. CDR3: CASRLSADTQYF. CDR3 bases: TGTGCCAGCAGACTATCAGCAGATACGCAGTATTTT.

In its sample, this clone was seen once. CDR3 bases: TGTGCCAGCAGTGCGGCCAGCGGGAGGGCCAAGGACAAAAACATTCAGTACTTC. Protein product: CASSAASGRAKDKNIQYF. The chain has TRBV2 and TRBJ2-4; 10 positions match TRBD2. From germline, CDR1 is SNHLY and CDR2 FYNNEI. Trimming removed 4 bases from V and 3 bases from J; junction bases left unmatched: 12. The CDR3 spans 18 residues.

The J gene is TRBJ2-1, the V gene TRBV5-4; 10 bases are shared with TRBD2. Germline assignment: CDR1 SGHNT and CDR2 YYREEE (reference sequence). This CDR3 has 17 residues. V dropped 2 bases and J dropped 0; count of bases not matched to a gene: 5. The CDR3 region is CASSLDASGGSYNEQFF. The CDR3 DNA sequence: TGTGCCAGCAGCTTAGACGCTAGCGGGGGCTCCTACAATGAGCAGTTCTTC. Full variable domain (outside the CDR3, taken from reference TRBV5-4 and TRBJ2-1): ETGVTQSPTHLIKTRGQQVTLRCSSQSGHNTVSWYQQALGQGPQFIFQYYREEENGRGNFPPRFSGLQFPNYSSELNVNALELDDSALYLCASSLDASGGSYNEQFFGPGTRLTVL.

Note on this clone: Possible read error: a much larger clone is one base away. CDR3 in DNA: TGTGCCAGCAGCTTAGGAGCGGGAGCAGATACGCAGTATTTT. Protein product: CASSLGAGADTQYF. This sequence joins TRBV7-7 and TRBJ2-3, with 8 bases matching TRBD2. The CDR3 sequence is 14 residues long. J gave up 4 bases and V 1 base, and 1 base lay outside the gene matches. Per the germline V gene, CDR1 is SSHAT and CDR2 is FNYEAQ (reference sequence).

The CDR3 sequence is CASSPRVGQENTEAFF. CDR3 DNA sequence: TGTGCCAGCAGCCCCCGCGTAGGACAGGAGAACACTGAAGCTTTCTTT. The chain combines TRBV7-2 with TRBJ1-1; 7 bases map to TRBD1. The CDR3 has 16 residues. Germline V gene sequence: CDR1 SGHTA, CDR2 FQGNSA. J gave up 1 base and V 5 bases, and 10 bases lay outside the gene matches.

The CDR3 DNA reads TGTGCCAGCAGCTTTGAAACGGGAGAGACCCAGTACTTC. Protein: CASSFETGETQYF. This chain joins TRBV7-9 and TRBJ2-5; the D is unclear. The germline V and J ends were trimmed by 3 bases and 4 bases, with 9 bases remaining between them. The germline V gene encodes CDR1 SEHNR and CDR2 FQNEAQ (reference sequence). The CDR3 consists of 13 residues.

For the CDR3, the DNA is TGTGCCACCAGCAGACGACCACCGGGACAGGGTTTTAATGAGCAGTTCTTC. Protein product: CATSRRPPGQGFNEQFF. This chain uses TRBV15 with TRBJ2-1; 9 bases agree with TRBD1. This CDR3 is 17 amino acids long. J gave up 7 bases and V 2 bases, and 12 bases lay outside the gene matches. Germline V gene sequence: CDR1 LNHNV, CDR2 YYDKDF (reference sequence).

This sequence joins TRBV6-5 and TRBJ1-2, with 7 bases identical to TRBD1. The CDR3 is 14 amino acids. V trimming: 6 bases; J trimming: 6 bases; junction bases outside the gene matches: 10. CDR1 is MNHEY and CDR2 is SVGAGI in the germline V gene. The CDR3 spells CASRSPRGAHGYTF. CDR3 in DNA: TGTGCCAGCAGGTCCCCCAGGGGGGCCCATGGCTACACCTTC.

The table lists this clone with a count of one. The chain is built from TRBV9 and TRBJ2-2, with TRBD2 matching over 11 bases. The CDR3 length is 18 residues. V trimming: 0 bases; J trimming: 0 bases; junction bases outside the gene matches: 4. The germline V gene encodes CDR1 SGDLS and CDR2 YYNGEE. This CDR3 is CASSVELAGETNTGELFF. For the CDR3, the DNA is TGTGCCAGCAGCGTAGAACTAGCGGGGGAAACGAACACCGGGGAGCTGTTTTTT.

The chain has TRBV7-6 and TRBJ2-7, with D possibly matching TRBD2 (5 bases). From germline, CDR1 is SGHVS and CDR2 FNYEAQ. This CDR3 comprises 16 residues. The V gene lost 1 base and the J gene lost 6 bases, with 19 bases spanning the gap. CDR3 region: CASSLGASLTSGEQYF. The CDR3 DNA is TGTGCCAGCAGCTTAGGGGCTAGCCTGACCTCTGGCGAGCAGTACTTC.

V and J are TRBV5-1 and TRBJ1-2; 8 bases map to TRBD1. V lost 0 bases, J lost 8 bases, and 6 bases stayed unmatched. The CDR3 spans 14 residues. Germline loops: CDR1 SGHRS, CDR2 YFSETQ. The CDR3 protein is CASSLEWTGHGYTF. The DNA of the CDR3 is TGCGCCAGCAGCTTGGAATGGACAGGGCACGGCTACACCTTC.

This rearrangement joins TRBV5-4 to TRBJ2-6; 10 bases map to TRBD1. Germline lookup yields CDR1 SGHNT and CDR2 YYREEE (reference sequence). With V trimmed by 5 bases and J by 2 bases, 10 bases remained unmatched. The CDR3 length is 18 residues. CDR3 sequence (DNA): TGTGCCAGCAGTTTACGGGACAGGGGATATACTGGGGCCAACGTCCTGACTTTC. Protein sequence: CASSLRDRGYTGANVLTF.

The CDR3 loop is CASSPGEKLFF. For the CDR3, the DNA is TGTGCCAGCAGTCCCGGTGAAAAACTGTTTTTT. J is TRBJ1-4 and V is TRBV11-2; D uncertain. This CDR3 is built from 11 residues. From germline, CDR1 is SGHAT and CDR2 FQNNGV. V lost 6 bases, J lost 7 bases, and 6 bases lay in between. The entire variable domain, with the rest obtained from reference TRBV11-2 and TRBJ1-4, is as follows: EAGVAQSPRYKIIEKRQSVAFWCNPISGHATLYWYQQILGQGPKLLIQFQNNGVVDDSQLPKDRFSAERLKGVDSTLKIQPAKLEDSAVYLCASSPGEKLFFGSGTQLSVL.

This sequence joins TRBV7-2 and TRBJ2-2; 8 positions agree with TRBD2. Germline V lookup: CDR1 SGHTA, CDR2 FQGNSA. The ends lost 5 bases at V and 3 bases at J; junction bases unmatched: 8. The CDR3 is 16 amino acids. CDR3 DNA: TGTGCCAGCAGCCCCGGGACTAGTTACTACACCGGGGAGCTGTTTTTT. As protein: CASSPGTSYYTGELFF.